Below are 10 T cell receptor beta chains sequenced from a single sample in a study of identical twins. A single record per CDR3 protein comes from TCRdb applying MiXCR to the 5' RACE reads. The sample includes roughly 250,000 distinct CDR3 sequences, more than 12% of them seen just once. Material for sequencing was memory (CD45RO+) T cells sorted from blood. The source is a woman aged 18-30 years in good health.

This clonotype was found a few times. This sequence joins TRBV30 and TRBJ1-4; D possibly corresponds to TRBD1 (6 bases). Germline CDR1 and CDR2: GTSNPN and SVGIG (reference sequence). Trimming shortened V by 4 bases and J by 5 bases, and 8 bases separated the two germline ends. The CDR3 is 12 amino acids. This CDR3 reads CAWKGGNEKLFF. For the CDR3, the DNA is TGTGCCTGGAAAGGGGGAAATGAAAAACTGTTTTTT.

This clonotype occurred a few times. The chain joins TRBV7-9 to TRBJ1-6; weak D call: TRBD1 (5 bases). CDR3 length: 15 amino acids. Between the trimmed V and J ends, which lost 4 bases and 6 bases, there was a span of 13 bases. CDR1 and CDR2 (germline): SEHNR, FQNEAQ (reference sequence). CDR3 sequence (DNA): TGTGCCAGCAGCTCCCTCTCCGGGGGTAATTCACCCCTCCACTTT. As protein: CASSSLSGGNSPLHF.

This clonotype was counted at least ten times. The chain has TRBV12-3 or TRBV12-4 and TRBJ2-2; D possibly matches TRBD1 or TRBD2 (5 bases each). V lost 4 bases and J 4 bases, leaving 16 bases between the germline ends. The CDR3 totals 16 residues. CDR3 bases: TGTGCCAGCAGTTCTTTTCGGGGCTCTAGCACCGGGGAGCTGTTTTTT. Translating gives CASSSFRGSSTGELFF.

V gene TRBV18 combines with J gene TRBJ1-1; unclear D gene. This CDR3 comprises 13 residues. The germline V and J ends were trimmed by 2 bases and 3 bases, with 7 bases remaining between them. The germline CDR1 and CDR2 sequences are KGHSH and LQKENI. The chain's CDR3 is CASSPGFDTEAFF. The CDR3 nucleotides read TGTGCCAGCTCACCAGGGTTCGACACTGAAGCTTTCTTT.

J is TRBJ2-5 and V is TRBV11-3; no firm D call. Germline assignment: CDR1 SGHNT and CDR2 YENEEA. V was clipped by 3 bases and J by 7 bases, with 12 bases between them. The length of the CDR3 is 13 residues. The CDR3 coding sequence is TGTGCCAGCAGCTTGTCCTTTGCCGGGACCCAGTACTTC. The encoded protein is CASSLSFAGTQYF.

This clonotype was detected ten times or more. The chain links TRBV12-3 or TRBV12-4 to TRBJ1-1; no clear D. This CDR3 is 13 amino acids long. Trimming removed 8 bases from V and 7 bases from J, with 17 bases in between. The CDR3: CASCLGGLGEAFF. The CDR3 nucleotides read TGTGCCAGCTGTCTGGGAGGGTTGGGTGAAGCTTTCTTT.

The chain couples TRBV7-8 to TRBJ2-2; no reliable D call. Germline V gene lookup returns CDR1 SGHVS and CDR2 FQNEAQ. The CDR3 has 13 residues. Deletions cut 10 bases from V and 0 bases from J, with 9 bases between. In nucleotides, the CDR3 is TGTGCCAAGGCGCTAGCGAACACCGGGGAGCTGTTTTTT. Its translation: CAKALANTGELFF.

As regards this clonotype: Relative to the germline gene, one junction end is altered; a read error may explain this. The chain couples TRBV7-2 to TRBJ2-5, with 7 bases matching TRBD2. This CDR3 has 14 amino acids. Germline CDR1 is SGHTA and CDR2 is FQGNSA. Written as DNA, the CDR3 is TGTGCCAGCAGCTTAGCGGGAGGGAGGGAGAACCAGTACTTC. As protein: CASSLAGGRENQYF.

This clonotype was seen at least ten times. This chain joins TRBV29-1 and TRBJ2-5; no clear D gene. The CDR3 runs to 12 residues. With 3 bases removed from V and 5 bases from J, the gap between germline ends came to 10 bases. The germline V gene has CDR1 SQVTM and CDR2 ANQGSEA. This chain's CDR3 is CSVEAVGETQYF. The DNA for the CDR3 is TGCAGCGTTGAGGCGGTCGGGGAGACCCAGTACTTC.

The chain is built from TRBV24-1 and TRBJ2-5, with a tentative D call TRBD2 (5 bases). The V gene lost 4 bases and the J gene lost 4 bases, with 12 bases spanning the gap. The germline V gene has CDR1 KGHDR and CDR2 SFDVKD. This CDR3 contains 14 residues. The CDR3, as DNA: TGTGCCACCAGTGACCCGACCCGGGGAGAGACCCAGTACTTC. This encodes CATSDPTRGETQYF.